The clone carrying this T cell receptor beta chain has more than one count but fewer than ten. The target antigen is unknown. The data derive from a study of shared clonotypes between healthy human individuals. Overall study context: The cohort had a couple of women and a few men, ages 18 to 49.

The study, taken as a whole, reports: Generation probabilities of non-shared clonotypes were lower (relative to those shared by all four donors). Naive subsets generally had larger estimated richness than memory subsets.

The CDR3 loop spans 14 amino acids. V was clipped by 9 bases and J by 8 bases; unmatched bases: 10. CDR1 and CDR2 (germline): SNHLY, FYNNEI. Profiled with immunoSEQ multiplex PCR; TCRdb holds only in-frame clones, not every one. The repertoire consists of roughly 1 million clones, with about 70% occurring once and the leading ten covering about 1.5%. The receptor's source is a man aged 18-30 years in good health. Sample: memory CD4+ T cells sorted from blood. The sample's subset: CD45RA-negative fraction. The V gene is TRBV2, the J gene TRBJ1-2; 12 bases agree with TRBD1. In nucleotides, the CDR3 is TGTGCCAGGAACTTGGGACAGGGGGCGATAGGCTACACCTTC. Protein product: CARNLGQGAIGYTF.